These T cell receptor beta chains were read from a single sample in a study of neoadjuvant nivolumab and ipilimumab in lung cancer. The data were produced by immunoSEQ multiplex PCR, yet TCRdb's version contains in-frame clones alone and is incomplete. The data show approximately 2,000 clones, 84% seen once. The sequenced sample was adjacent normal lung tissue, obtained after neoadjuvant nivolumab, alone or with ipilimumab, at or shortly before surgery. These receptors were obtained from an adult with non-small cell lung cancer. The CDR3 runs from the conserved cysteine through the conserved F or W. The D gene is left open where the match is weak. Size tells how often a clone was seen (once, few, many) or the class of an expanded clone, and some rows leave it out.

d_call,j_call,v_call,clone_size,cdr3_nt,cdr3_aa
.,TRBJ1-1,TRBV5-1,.,TGCGCCAGCAGCACGCCGTTGGGGGGAGTGGGGACTTTTAACACTGAAGCTTTCTTT,CASSTPLGGVGTFNTEAFF
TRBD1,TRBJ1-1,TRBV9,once,TGTGCCAGCAGTTCTCCGGAGACAGGGCGGACTGAAGCTTTCTTT,CASSSPETGRTEAFF
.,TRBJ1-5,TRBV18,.,TGTGCCAGCTCCCCGGAGGGCAATCAGCCCCAGCATTTT,CASSPEGNQPQHF
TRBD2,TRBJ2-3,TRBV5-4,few,TGTGCCAGCAGCCCAACTAGCGGGGGGAGCACAGATACGCAGTATTTT,CASSPTSGGSTDTQYF
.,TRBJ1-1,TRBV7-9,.,TGTGCCAGCAGCCAATGGGAGGGGACTGAAGCTTTCTTT,CASSQWEGTEAFF
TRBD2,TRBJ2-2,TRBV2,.,TGTGCCAGCAGTGGGGCTAGCGGGAGGAACACCGGGGAGCTGTTTTTT,CASSGASGRNTGELFF
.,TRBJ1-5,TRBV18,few,TGTGCCAGCTCACCAGCCAGGGCGAAGAGCAATCAGCCCCAGCATTTT,CASSPARAKSNQPQHF
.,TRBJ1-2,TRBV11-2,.,TGTGCCAGCAGCTTGAAGGACACCAACTATGGCTACACCTTC,CASSLKDTNYGYTF
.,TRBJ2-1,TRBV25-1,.,TGTGCCAGCAGTGAATACACCAGGGCCAATGAGCAGTTCTTC,CASSEYTRANEQFF
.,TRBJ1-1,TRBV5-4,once,TGTGCCAGCAGCTTAAAAGCAGGGCTGAACACTGAAGCTTTCTTT,CASSLKAGLNTEAFF
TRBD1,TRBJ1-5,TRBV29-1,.,TGCAGCGTAGCCGACAGGGGGGATCAGCCCCAGCATTTT,CSVADRGDQPQHF
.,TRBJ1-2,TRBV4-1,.,TGCGCCAGCAGCCAGTCCGAAAGCCCTAGGGACTATGGCTACACCTTC,CASSQSESPRDYGYTF
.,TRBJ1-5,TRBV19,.,TGTGCCAGTAGTACGGGGTCCTTTGCTAGCAATCAGCCCCAGCATTTT,CASSTGSFASNQPQHF
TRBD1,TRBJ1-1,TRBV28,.,TGTGCCAGCAGTTTGACAGGGGACGACACTGAAGCTTTCTTT,CASSLTGDDTEAFF
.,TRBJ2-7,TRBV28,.,TGTGCCAGCAGTTCCCAAGGGAGTAGGGGGTCGGTCGAGCAGTACTTC,CASSSQGSRGSVEQYF
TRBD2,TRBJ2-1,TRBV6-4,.,TGTGCCAGCAGTAGCGGGAGCTACAATGAGCAGTTCTTC,CASSSGSYNEQFF
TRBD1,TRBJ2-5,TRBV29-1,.,TGCAGCGCCAATACAGGGGGTGTCGAGACCCAGTACTTC,CSANTGGVETQYF
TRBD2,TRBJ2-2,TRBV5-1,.,TGCGCCAGCAGCCCCTGGGGACTAGCGGGAGGTCGGACCGGGGAGCTGTTTTTT,CASSPWGLAGGRTGELFF
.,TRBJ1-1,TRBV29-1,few,TGCAGCGGATCGGGCACAAACACTGAAGCTTTCTTT,CSGSGTNTEAFF
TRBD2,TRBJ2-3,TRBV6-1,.,TGTGCCAGCAGTGAACTAGCGGGTAGCACAGATACGCAGTATTTT,CASSELAGSTDTQYF
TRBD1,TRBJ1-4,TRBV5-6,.,TGTGCCAGCAGCTTGAGGGACAGGTGGGAAGAAAAACTGTTTTTT,CASSLRDRWEEKLFF
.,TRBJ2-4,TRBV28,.,TGTGCCAGCAGTCCAATGACCGCGTTATGGATTCAGTACTTC,CASSPMTALWIQYF
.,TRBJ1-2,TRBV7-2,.,TGTGCCAGCAGCACCCGGACAGCTAACTATGGCTACACCTTC,CASSTRTANYGYTF
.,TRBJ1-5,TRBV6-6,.,TGTGCCAGCAGTTACTCGACCGGGGAGGACCAGCCCCAGCATTTT,CASSYSTGEDQPQHF
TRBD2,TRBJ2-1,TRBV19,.,TGTGCCAGTAGTATCGGAGCGGGAGTAAGGGAGCAGTTCTTC,CASSIGAGVREQFF
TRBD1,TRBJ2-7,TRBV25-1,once,TGTGCCAGCAGTGAATTGAGACAGGGTGCGACCGAGCAGTACTTC,CASSELRQGATEQYF
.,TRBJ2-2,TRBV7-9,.,TGTGCCAGCAGCCAATTGAACACCGGGGAGCTGTTTTTT,CASSQLNTGELFF
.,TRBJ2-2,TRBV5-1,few,TGCGCCAGCAGCTTCGGATGGGGAGGAACCGGGGAGCTGTTTTTT,CASSFGWGGTGELFF
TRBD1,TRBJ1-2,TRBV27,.,TGTGCCAGCAGTCCACGACAGGGTGTGAGCTATGGCTACACCTTC,CASSPRQGVSYGYTF
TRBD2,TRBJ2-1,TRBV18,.,TGTGCCAGCTCACCTCCAGCGGGAGGATCGGGCAATGAGCAGTTCTTC,CASSPPAGGSGNEQFF
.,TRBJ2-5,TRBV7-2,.,TGTGCCAGCAGCTTAGTTCTTGGAGAGACCCAGTACTTC,CASSLVLGETQYF
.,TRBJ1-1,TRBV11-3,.,TGTGCCAGCAGCTTAGGTGGCATGAACACTGAAGCTTTCTTT,CASSLGGMNTEAFF
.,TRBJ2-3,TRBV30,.,.,CAWSRHISVPGVYQRLAGRDTQYF
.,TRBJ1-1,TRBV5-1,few,TGCGCCAGCACCCTCGGACACCGGGTTTCGAACACTGAAGCTTTCTTT,CASTLGHRVSNTEAFF
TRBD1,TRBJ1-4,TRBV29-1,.,TGCAGCGCCGGGACAGGGGACGAAAAACTGTTTTTT,CSAGTGDEKLFF
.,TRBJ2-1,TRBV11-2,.,TGTGCCAGCAGCCGCATCGGGACTCCAAATGAGCAGTTCTTC,CASSRIGTPNEQFF
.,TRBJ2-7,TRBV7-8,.,TGTGCCAGCAGCTTAGGGCCTCGGCCGACCTACGAGCAGTACTTC,CASSLGPRPTYEQYF
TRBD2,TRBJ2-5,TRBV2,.,TGTGCAATTAGAGGGACTAGCGGGAGTCCGGAGACCCAGTACTTC,CAIRGTSGSPETQYF
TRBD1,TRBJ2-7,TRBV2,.,TGTGCCAGCGGCCCCGGACAGGTTGCCTACGAGCAGTACTTC,CASGPGQVAYEQYF
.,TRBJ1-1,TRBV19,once,TGTGCCAGTATCGGCAGGGACGCCAGCCGCATGAACACTGAAGCTTTCTTT,CASIGRDASRMNTEAFF
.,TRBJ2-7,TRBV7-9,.,TGTGCCAGCAGCTTAACCGGGAACCTTTTAGAGCAGTACTTC,CASSLTGNLLEQYF
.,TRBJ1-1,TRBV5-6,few,TGTGCCAGCAGCTTGGTCCAGGGACAAGCTTTCTTT,CASSLVQGQAFF
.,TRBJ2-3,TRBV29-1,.,TGCAGCGTTGCGTGGGATACGCAGTATTTT,CSVAWDTQYF
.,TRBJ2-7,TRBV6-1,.,TGTGCCAGCAGTGAACAGGTTTACGAGCAGTACTTC,CASSEQVYEQYF
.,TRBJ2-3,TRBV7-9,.,TGTGCCAGCAGCCCACGAGGCTCCACAGATACGCAGTATTTT,CASSPRGSTDTQYF
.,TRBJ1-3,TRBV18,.,TGTGCCAGCTCTCGCGAGATGAGTAACACCATATATTTT,CASSREMSNTIYF
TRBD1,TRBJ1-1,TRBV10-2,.,TGCGCCAGCAGCGGGACAGGGGTAATGAACACTGAAGCTTTCTTT,CASSGTGVMNTEAFF
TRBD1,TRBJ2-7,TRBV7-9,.,TGTGCCAGCAAGTTTGCGGACAGGGAAGGGGGCGAGCAGTACTTC,CASKFADREGGEQYF
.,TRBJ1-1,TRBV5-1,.,TGCGCCAGCCTACGAAGATCAGGGGACACTGAAGCTTTCTTT,CASLRRSGDTEAFF
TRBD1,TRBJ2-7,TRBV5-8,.,TGTGCCAGCAGTATAGACAGGGGGGGACTGAGCTCCTACGAGCAGTACTTC,CASSIDRGGLSSYEQYF
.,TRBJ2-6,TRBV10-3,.,TGTGCCATCGGAGGACAGATCTCTGGGGCCAACGTCCTGACTTTC,CAIGGQISGANVLTF
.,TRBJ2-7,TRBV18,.,TGTGCCAGCTCGACCCGGGACGGTACCGACGAGCAGTACTTC,CASSTRDGTDEQYF
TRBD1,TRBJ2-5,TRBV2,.,TGTGCCAGCAGCGGCACAGGGGGCCGAGGGACCCAGTACTTC,CASSGTGGRGTQYF
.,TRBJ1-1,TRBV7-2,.,TGTGCCAGCAGCTTAGGTCGTCTGATGAACACTGAAGCTTTCTTT,CASSLGRLMNTEAFF